A single TCR beta chain is shown here with its context. The data were taken from a study of PD-1 blockade in mismatch repair-deficient tumors. In the study overall: Patients had 12 to 13 mismatch repair-deficient cancer types and were previously treated and progressing.

The TCR-sequenced patients were three responders to pembrolizumab. Produced via immunoSEQ multiplex PCR; TCRdb's table is partial and in-frame only. The top ten hold roughly 12% of the sample, which has some 130,000 clones, about nine tenths seen once. V lost 5 bases to trimming and J lost 1 base, with 9 bases between them. The CDR3 spans 14 residues. From germline, CDR1 is MDHEN and CDR2 SYDVKM. This chain links TRBV28 with TRBJ1-3; D not resolved. The sequences come from peripheral blood, collected about 17 months after starting pembrolizumab. The TCR sequence derives from an adult with mismatch repair-deficient cancer. The CDR3 region has the DNA TGTGCCAGCAGTATCCTCGGGTCTGGAAACACCATATATTTT. Translating gives CASSILGSGNTIYF.